The subject of this entry is one TCR beta chain. It has no known antigen specificity. Nothing much larger sits one base from this clone, and base qualities are not available. Receptors were amplified or captured by the immunoSEQ multiplex PCR assay. DNA from the cultured and isolated CD4+ T cells underwent TCR beta CDR3 sequencing. Under the source paper's analysis protocol: Non-productive TCR sequences were removed, reads were trimmed to the CDR3 region, and CDR3s of at least 7 amino acids were retained. Antigen-specific clonotypes were identified using the MANAFEST web app by comparison of expansion in peptide wells against reference cultures. To be called positive, a clone needed expansion at FDR<0.05 compared with the reference and with all other wells, an odds ratio greater than 5, and a frequency greater than 0.1% in two replicate wells. A clonotype was defined as cross-reactive if the clonotype was significantly expanded both in SARS-CoV-2 spike wells and in at least one common cold coronavirus spike condition. Levenshtein distance calculated with the stringdist R package was used to assess CDR3 similarity, and unrooted trees were constructed with ape in R 3.6.1. TCRdb limited this immuneACCESS table to in-frame rearrangements with V and J called. A share of clones is missing; checked studies link under half to unresolved V genes, and the rest is unexplained. For V, J and clone size, that table is used; D and trimming come from the DNA. The sample contains approximately 40,000 clones, more than 75% of them found a single time. The ten largest clones add up to less than 3.5% of the sample.

The data were obtained in a study of vaccination effects on CD4 cells after COVID-19 (dated 2022 in TCRdb). Background for the entire study: In the ViraFEST assay, PBMC were stimulated with viral peptide pools, and antigen-specific CD4+ T cell clonotypes were then identified by expansion using TCR sequencing. SARS-CoV-2 spike-specific CD4+ TCR repertoires were compared before and after mRNA vaccination in COVID-19 convalescent patients and in infection-naive vaccine recipients. Each participant received two doses of an mRNA SARS-CoV-2 vaccine, either BNT162b2 or mRNA-1273. Cultures from other donors in the study were sequenced with the Oncomine TCR Beta short-read assay on an Illumina iSeq 100. Some 2 million PBMC per well were cultured with approximately 10 ug/ml peptides in IMDM containing about 5% human AB serum, approximately 10 IU/ml IL-2 and gentamicin. The full study included some 10 COVID-19 convalescent patients and several SARS-CoV-2-naive healthy vaccine recipients. The paper as a whole reports these results and caveats: Marked clonal contraction was observed in both infection-induced and vaccine-induced clones at late post-vaccination timepoints, consistent with waning T cell responses. In healthy vaccine recipients, vaccine-induced clones were almost all SARS-CoV-2 mono-reactive, with only 1 of 255 cross-reactive with common cold coronaviruses. The study was limited by a small number of convalescent patients and lacked early post-infection timepoints.

Its CDR3 holds 15 amino acids, cysteine through phenylalanine. Only the CDR3 region is kept as DNA, spanning 45 bases read in frame from base 1. Trimming removed 3 bases from V and 5 bases from J, leaving 13 bases between the germline ends. For CDR1 and CDR2, the germline V gene (reference sequence) lists LNHNV and YYDKDF. After about 9 days of culture, CD4+ T cells were isolated with the EasySep CD4+ T cell isolation kit. None of the healthy vaccine recipients had a prior SARS-CoV-2 infection, which was confirmed by nucleocapsid antibody tests that came back negative both before and after vaccination. On days 3 and 7, half of the culture medium was replaced with fresh IL-2-containing medium. Each peptide stimulation condition was cultured in triplicate wells unless otherwise noted. PBMC were separated from whole blood using Ficoll-Paque Plus gradient centrifugation and were then either cryopreserved at -140C or used fresh. The QIAamp micro DNA kit was used to extract genomic DNA from the cultured CD4+ T cells.

Sequences were derived from CD4+ T cells from PBMCs cultured without peptide, sampled before COVID-19 vaccination. The sequence is built from TRBV15 and TRBJ1-4; no confident D gene assignment can be made. This TCR was sampled from a human donor who received a COVID-19 vaccine. The nucleotide sequence reads TGTGCCACCAGCAGTGCCATAGCATTCAATGAAAAACTGTTTTTT. Its coded protein is CATSSAIAFNEKLFF.